This TCR beta chain emerged from a study of T cells expressing NK-cell markers. Broader study findings: HCMV specificity of the expanded NKG2C+ T cell clones stayed unclear.

Germline V CDR1 and CDR2: ENHRY, SYGVKD. CDR3 length: 15 residues. TCRdb processed the 5' RACE reads again and assigns one entry to each CDR3 protein, with no DNA. The sample table sets out almost 450,000 distinct CDR3 sequences. Comments on this clonotype: The target antigen is unknown.

This receptor was taken from a woman aged 18 to 69 in good health. Sequencing was performed on blood T cells: a sorted CD56 or NKG2C T cell subset, CD4+ or CD8+ T cells, or bulk PBMC T cells (not recorded which). The rearrangement links TRBV10-3 to TRBJ1-5; TCRdb's D gene call, TRBD1, goes unchecked for lack of DNA. The CDR3 here is CAISTGTGGSEPQHF.